These 7 T cell receptor beta chains were sequenced from one sample in a study of response to subunit inactivated influenza vaccine. TCRdb recomputed calls from the RT-PCR reads with MiXCR, one row per CDR3 protein. The sample yields approximately 310,000 distinct CDR3 sequences, around a fifth seen once. Sample: PBMCs from blood, taken 21 months after vaccination. Receptors were obtained from a man aged 45 to 75 who received an inactivated influenza vaccine.

This clonotype showed up just a few times. V usage is TRBV29-1 and J usage is TRBJ1-2; a weak D match, TRBD1 (6 bases). This CDR3 contains 13 residues. Germline assignment: CDR1 SQVTM and CDR2 ANQGSEA. The V gene lost 1 base and the J gene lost 4 bases, with 10 bases spanning the gap. In DNA form, the CDR3 reads TGCAGCGTTGAAGTAGCAGGGGCCTATGGCTACACCTTC. Protein: CSVEVAGAYGYTF. Using reference TRBV29-1 and TRBJ1-2 for the parts outside the CDR3, the full variable domain is SAVISQKPSRDICQRGTSLTIQCQVDSQVTMMFWYRQQPGQSLTLIATANQGSEATYESGFVIDKFPISRPNLTFSTLTVSNMSPEDSSIYLCSVEVAGAYGYTFGSGTRLTVV.

The chain joins TRBV6-2 or TRBV6-3 to TRBJ1-2; 9 positions match TRBD1. This CDR3 is 14 amino acids long. Germline loops: CDR1 MNHEY, CDR2 SVGEGT. V shed 5 bases and J 8 bases; nucleotides not matched to a gene: 9. CDR3 DNA sequence: TGTGCCAGCAGTGACCCCCGGGACAGGGACGGCTACACCTTC. As protein: CASSDPRDRDGYTF.

The chain combines TRBV15 with TRBJ2-2; D uncertain. V was trimmed by 3 bases and J by 1 base, leaving 9 bases between them. Looked up from germline, CDR1 is LNHNV and CDR2 is YYDKDF (reference sequence). CDR3 length: 15 amino acids. For the CDR3, the DNA is TGTGCCACCAGCAGTGCACAAAAGAACACCGGGGAGCTGTTTTTT. Amino acid sequence: CATSSAQKNTGELFF.

This chain uses TRBV18 with TRBJ1-5, with no clear D. Trimming shortened V by 6 bases and J by 0 bases, and 9 bases separated the two germline ends. This CDR3 has 14 residues. The V gene's germline CDR1 is KGHSH and CDR2 LQKENI. The CDR3 here is CASSKENSNQPQHF. DNA for the CDR3: TGTGCCAGCTCCAAGGAAAATAGCAATCAGCCCCAGCATTTT.

This clonotype was counted between two and nine times. The chain links TRBV6-5 to TRBJ1-2; 9 bases align to TRBD1. Trimming removed 0 bases from V and 4 bases from J; junction bases left unmatched: 3. The CDR3 has 15 amino acids. Germline CDR1 and CDR2: MNHEY and SVGAGI. CDR3 bases: TGTGCCAGCAGTTACTCCGGGACAGGGTCCTATGGCTACACCTTC. This translates into CASSYSGTGSYGYTF.

This clonotype was recorded only once. The junction departs from the called germline gene at one end, perhaps through a read error. The J gene is TRBJ2-2, the V gene TRBV28, with 7 bases that match TRBD1. CDR1 is MDHEN and CDR2 is SYDVKM in the germline V gene. The length of the CDR3 is 16 residues. This CDR3 is CPSRDSRIPNTGELFF. The CDR3 DNA is TGCCCCAGCCGGGACAGCCGAATCCCGAACACCGGGGAGCTGTTTTTT.

V gene TRBV4-1 combines with J gene TRBJ2-2, with 7 bases that match TRBD2. The CDR3 is made up of 17 amino acids. The germline V gene has CDR1 MGHRA and CDR2 YSYEKL. V gave up 3 bases and J gave up 5 bases; unmatched junction bases: 12. The CDR3 DNA is TGCGCCAGCAGCCAGAACCTCGGGGGGATCTTAACCGGGGAGCTGTTTTTT. Encoded protein: CASSQNLGGILTGELFF.